Listed below are T cell receptor beta chains from one sample, sequenced in a study of blood T cell repertoires in COVID-19. The data were produced by immunoSEQ multiplex PCR, yet TCRdb's version contains in-frame clones alone and is incomplete. The profile covers around 330,000 clones, with roughly 87% appearing a single time and more than 8.5% taken by the ten largest. The material sequenced was PBMCs or T cells enriched from blood (not recorded which). The receptors were sampled from a woman between 18 and 29 years old who had recovered from COVID-19. Both conserved end residues are part of each CDR3. A D gene is named only where the DNA matches it firmly. Where a row states a size, it is once, few, many or the class of an expanded clone; other rows omit it.

>TRBD1|TRBV7-2|NA|TRBJ2-2
CASSFTYTGVGELFF
TGTGCCAGCAGCTTCACTTATACAGGGGTCGGGGAGCTGTTTTTT
>NA|TRBV12-3/TRBV12-4|NA|TRBJ2-7
CASSFRVHEQYF
TGTGCCAGCAGTTTCAGGGTGCACGAGCAGTACTTC
>NA|TRBV6-5|NA|TRBJ2-1
CASSYSSISSYNEQFF
TGTGCCAGCAGTTACTCGAGTATAAGCTCCTACAATGAGCAGTTCTTC
>NA|TRBV4-3|few|TRBJ1-4
CASSQDTGEKLFF
TGCGCCAGCAGCCAAGATACGGGTGAAAAACTGTTTTTT
>TRBD2|TRBV9|few|TRBJ2-7
CASSVAGGFYEQYF
TGTGCCAGCAGCGTAGCGGGAGGGTTCTACGAGCAGTACTTC
>TRBD2|TRBV30|once|TRBJ2-3
CAWAGVDTDTQYF
TGTGCCTGGGCGGGGGTGGACACAGATACGCAGTATTTT
>TRBD1|TRBV10-3|NA|TRBJ2-1
CATGTGAGNEQFF
TGTGCCACCGGGACAGGGGCCGGCAATGAGCAGTTCTTC
>TRBD2|TRBV11-2|NA|TRBJ2-3
CASSQISGGTTDTQYF
TGTGCCAGCAGCCAGATCTCGGGGGGAACCACAGATACGCAGTATTTT
>TRBD1|TRBV14|NA|TRBJ2-5
CASSPIRGETQYF
TGTGCCAGCAGCCCTATCAGGGGGGAGACCCAGTACTTC
>NA|TRBV15|NA|TRBJ2-2
CATSRDFVNTGELFF
TGTGCCACCAGCAGAGATTTCGTGAACACCGGGGAGCTGTTTTTT
>NA|TRBV3-1/TRBV3-2|NA|TRBJ1-4
CASSQDGAQIYEKLFF
TGTGCCAGCAGCCAAGATGGAGCGCAAATTTATGAAAAACTGTTTTTT
>NA|TRBV19|NA|TRBJ1-2
CASTSLDRYYGYTF
TGTGCCAGTACCTCTCTAGACAGGTACTATGGCTACACCTTC
>NA|TRBV5-1|NA|TRBJ1-1
CASRRTSWTNTEAFF
TGCGCCAGCCGCAGGACATCGTGGACGAACACTGAAGCTTTCTTT
>NA|TRBV7-9|NA|TRBJ1-4
CASSLAREGRGTNEKLFF
TGTGCCAGCAGCTTAGCGCGGGAAGGACGGGGCACTAATGAAAAACTGTTTTTT
>TRBD1|TRBV5-4|NA|TRBJ2-5
CASSLQGIVETQYF
TGTGCCAGCAGTTTACAGGGGATTGTAGAGACCCAGTACTTC
>TRBD1|TRBV28|many|TRBJ2-7
CASTPQGAVDYEQYF
TGTGCCAGCACCCCCCAGGGGGCCGTGGATTACGAGCAGTACTTC
>TRBD1|TRBV24-1|NA|TRBJ2-1
CATSEDRGYEQFF
TGTGCCACCAGTGAGGACAGGGGATATGAGCAGTTCTTC
>NA|TRBV4-1|NA|TRBJ1-4
CASSQHSGPSLEKLFF
TGCGCCAGCAGCCAGCACTCGGGTCCTTCACTTGAAAAACTGTTTTTT
>TRBD1|TRBV6-5|NA|TRBJ1-2
CASKDRGPYGYTF
TGTGCCAGCAAGGACAGGGGCCCCTATGGCTACACCTTC
>TRBD1|TRBV28|NA|TRBJ1-5
CASSLRGRTGKGNQPQHF
TGTGCCAGCAGCCTAAGGGGCAGGACAGGCAAGGGCAATCAGCCCCAGCATTTT
>TRBD2|TRBV19|once|TRBJ2-7
CASSTMGRGYYEQYF
TGTGCCAGTAGTACCATGGGGCGGGGGTACTACGAGCAGTACTTC